This T cell receptor beta chain comes out of a study of control samples from healthy donors and cancer patients. Between the trimmed V and J ends, which lost 2 bases and 10 bases, there was a span of 15 bases. The CDR3 runs 15 residues. The germline CDR1 and CDR2 sequences are MNHEY and SVGEGT. Sequencing was performed with immunoSEQ multiplex PCR; in TCRdb, only in-frame clones are kept and a portion is missing. The sample includes under 150,000 clones, around 90% seen only once; the top ten take less than 3%. This TCR was recovered from a woman in her 70s in good health. This sequence joins TRBV6-2 or TRBV6-3 and TRBJ1-6, with a weak D call TRBD1 (5 bases). The specimen was blood. The CDR3: CASSYAGNGGSPLHF. CDR3 nucleotide sequence: TGTGCCAGCAGTTACGCGGGGAATGGGGGATCACCCCTCCACTTT.